The sample holds a few counts of the clone carrying this TCR beta chain. Measured with immunoSEQ multiplex PCR; TCRdb has only the in-frame clones, and not every one. The table has roughly 330,000 clones, about 85% seen once. Trimming stripped 1 base from V and 7 bases from J, with 11 bases between. This CDR3 comprises 15 residues. The V gene's germline CDR1 is SEHNR and CDR2 FQNEAQ (reference sequence). The data stem from a study of cytomegalovirus exposure and HLA in healthy donors. The TCR originated in a woman in her thirties in good health and CMV-seropositive. Sequenced material: PBMCs. The rearrangement uses TRBV7-9 and TRBJ1-6; D may be TRBD1 (5 bases). This chain's CDR3 is CASSLGGRANSPLHF. The DNA of the CDR3 is TGTGCCAGCAGCTTAGGTGGCAGGGCAAATTCACCCCTCCACTTT.